This T cell receptor beta chain was retrieved from a study of shared clonotypes between healthy human individuals. Here immunoSEQ multiplex PCR was the method, and the copy in TCRdb shows in-frame clones only, minus some. The sample includes over a million clones, around 75% of them seen just once. Sequenced sample: memory CD4+ T cells sorted from blood. Subset given: CD45RA-negative fraction. This TCR was sampled from a man aged 18 to 30 in good health.

CDR3 in DNA: TGTGCCATTCAACTCGGGACAGCTAGCAATCAGCCCCAGCATTTT. Its protein is CAIQLGTASNQPQHF. The chain combines TRBV28 with TRBJ1-5; 7 bases agree with TRBD1. V shed 10 bases and J 0 bases; nucleotides not matched to a gene: 9. CDR3 length equals 15 residues. Germline assignment: CDR1 MDHEN and CDR2 SYDVKM.